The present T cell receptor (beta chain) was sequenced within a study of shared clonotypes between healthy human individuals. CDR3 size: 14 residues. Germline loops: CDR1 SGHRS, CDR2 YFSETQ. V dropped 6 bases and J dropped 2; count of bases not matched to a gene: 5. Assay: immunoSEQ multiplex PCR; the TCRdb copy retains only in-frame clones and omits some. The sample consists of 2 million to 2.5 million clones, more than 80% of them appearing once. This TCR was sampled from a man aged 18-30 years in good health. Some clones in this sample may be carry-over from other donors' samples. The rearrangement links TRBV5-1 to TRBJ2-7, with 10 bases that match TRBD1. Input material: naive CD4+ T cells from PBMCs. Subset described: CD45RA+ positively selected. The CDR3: CASTPGTGAYEQYF. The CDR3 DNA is TGCGCCAGCACACCCGGGACAGGGGCCTACGAGCAGTACTTC.